The TCR beta chain described here comes from a study of sequential checkpoint blockade in melanoma. About the research overall: Both treatment sequences were followed by maintenance nivolumab.

Assay: immunoSEQ multiplex PCR; the TCRdb copy retains only in-frame clones and omits some. Among approximately 8,800 clones, around 70% were seen once, and the ten largest hold approximately 25%. As to treatment: randomized to nivolumab then ipilimumab (arm A) or the reverse (arm B). Patients had received no earlier DNA-damaging chemotherapy. The germline CDR1 and CDR2 sequences are MDHEN and SYDVKM. After removal of 4 bases from V and 0 bases from J, the junction contained 12 bases not matched to a gene. The CDR3 has 18 residues. This clone was recorded a few times. The chain combines TRBV28 with TRBJ1-5, with TRBD1 identical over 7 bases. The sequences come from CD8+ T cells sorted from blood (inferred from file names), collected from a patient given nivolumab and ipilimumab in sequence. This receptor was obtained from a human donor with melanoma. The CDR3 coding sequence is TGTGCCAGCAGTTCCCAGGGGGAAGCCTCTTATAGCAATCAGCCCCAGCATTTT. Protein product: CASSSQGEASYSNQPQHF.